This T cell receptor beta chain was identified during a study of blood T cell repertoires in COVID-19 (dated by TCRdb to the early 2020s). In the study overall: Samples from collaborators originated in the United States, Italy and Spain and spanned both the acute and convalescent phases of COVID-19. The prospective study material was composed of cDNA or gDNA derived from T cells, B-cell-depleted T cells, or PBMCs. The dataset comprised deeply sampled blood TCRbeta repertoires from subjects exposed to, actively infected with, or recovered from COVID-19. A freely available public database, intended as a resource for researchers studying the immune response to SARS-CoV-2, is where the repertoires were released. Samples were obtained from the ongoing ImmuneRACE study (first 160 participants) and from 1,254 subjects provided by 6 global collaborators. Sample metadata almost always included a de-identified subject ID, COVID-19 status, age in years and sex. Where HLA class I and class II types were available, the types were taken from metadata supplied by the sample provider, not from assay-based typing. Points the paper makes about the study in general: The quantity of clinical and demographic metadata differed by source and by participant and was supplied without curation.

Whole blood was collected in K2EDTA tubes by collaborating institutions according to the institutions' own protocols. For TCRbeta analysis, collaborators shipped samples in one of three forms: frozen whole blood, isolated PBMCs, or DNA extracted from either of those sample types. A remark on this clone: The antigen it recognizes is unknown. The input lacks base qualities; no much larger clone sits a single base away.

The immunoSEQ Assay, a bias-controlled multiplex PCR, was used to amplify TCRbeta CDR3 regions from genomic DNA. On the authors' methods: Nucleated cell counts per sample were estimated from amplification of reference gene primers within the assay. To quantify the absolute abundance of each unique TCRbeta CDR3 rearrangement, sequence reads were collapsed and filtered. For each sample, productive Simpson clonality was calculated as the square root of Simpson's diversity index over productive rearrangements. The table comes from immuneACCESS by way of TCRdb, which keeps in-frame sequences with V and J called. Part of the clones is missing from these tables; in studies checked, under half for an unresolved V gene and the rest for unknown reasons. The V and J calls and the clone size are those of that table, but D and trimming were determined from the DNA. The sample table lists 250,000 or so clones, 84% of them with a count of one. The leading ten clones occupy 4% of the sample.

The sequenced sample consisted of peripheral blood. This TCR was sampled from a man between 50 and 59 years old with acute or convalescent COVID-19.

The DNA reads TGTGCCACCAGTGACGGGGGGCGCATTTCACCCCTCCACTTT. It translates as CATSDGGRISPLHF. The V and J segments used are TRBV24-1 and TRBJ1-6; a tentative D call is TRBD1 (6 bases match). Its CDR3 holds 14 amino acids, cysteine through phenylalanine. The kept DNA is CDR3 alone, 42 bases in frame from the first base. Trimming costs V 4 bases and J 9 bases, and their ends lie 12 bases apart. Looking up the germline V gene yields CDR1 KGHDR and CDR2 SFDVKD.